Described below is a single TCR beta chain sequence and its context. The antigen remains unidentified. The data originate from a study of CD8 T cells in ankylosing spondylitis. Whole-study findings and limits: Clones linked to disease, bearing a CD8+ phenotype, were relatively rare in peripheral blood.

TCRdb analysed the 5' RACE reads with MiXCR anew, one entry per CDR3 protein. There are about 36,000 distinct CDR3 sequences in the sample; approximately 11% occur only once, and roughly 21% lies in the top ten. CDR3 length equals 14 residues. J gave up 1 base and V 4 bases, and 2 bases lay outside the gene matches. Germline CDR1 MNHEY, CDR2 SVGAGI. The rearrangement uses TRBV6-5 and TRBJ2-3; 7 bases are a match to TRBD2. The sample was synovial fluid, either unsorted or a sorted T cell fraction (not recorded which). The receptor was isolated from a male donor with ankylosing spondylitis. DNA of the CDR3: TGTGCCAGCAGTTCGGGAGGCCGCACAGATACGCAGTATTTT. This codes for CASSSGGRTDTQYF.